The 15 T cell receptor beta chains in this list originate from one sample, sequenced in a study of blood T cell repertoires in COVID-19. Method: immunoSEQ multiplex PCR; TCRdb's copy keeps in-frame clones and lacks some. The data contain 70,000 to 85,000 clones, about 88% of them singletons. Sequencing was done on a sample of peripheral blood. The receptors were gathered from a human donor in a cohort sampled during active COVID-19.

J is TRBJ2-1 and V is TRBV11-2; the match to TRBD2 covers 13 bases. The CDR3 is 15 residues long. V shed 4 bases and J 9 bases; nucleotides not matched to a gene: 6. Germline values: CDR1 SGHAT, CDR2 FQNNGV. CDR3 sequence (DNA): TGTGCCAGCAGCTCCCGGACTAGCGGGAGCACTGAGCAGTTCTTC. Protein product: CASSSRTSGSTEQFF.

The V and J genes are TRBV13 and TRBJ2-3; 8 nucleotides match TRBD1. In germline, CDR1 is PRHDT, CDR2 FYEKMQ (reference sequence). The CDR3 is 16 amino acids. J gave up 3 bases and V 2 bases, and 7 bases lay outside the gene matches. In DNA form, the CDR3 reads TGTGCCAGCAGCTTAAGGACAGGGTCGTTTACAGATACGCAGTATTTT. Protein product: CASSLRTGSFTDTQYF.

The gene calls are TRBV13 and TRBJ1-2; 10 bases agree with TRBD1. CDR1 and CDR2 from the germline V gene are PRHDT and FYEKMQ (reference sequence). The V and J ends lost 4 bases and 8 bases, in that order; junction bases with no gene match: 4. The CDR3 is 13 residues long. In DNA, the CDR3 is TGTGCCAGCAGCTACGGACAGGGGGGCGGCTACACCTTC. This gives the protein CASSYGQGGGYTF. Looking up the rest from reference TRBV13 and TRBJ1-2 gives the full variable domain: AAGVIQSPRHLIKEKRETATLKCYPIPRHDTVYWYQQGPGQDPQFLISFYEKMQSDKGSIPDRFSAQQFSDYHSELNMSSLELGDSALYFCASSYGQGGGYTFGSGTRLTVV.

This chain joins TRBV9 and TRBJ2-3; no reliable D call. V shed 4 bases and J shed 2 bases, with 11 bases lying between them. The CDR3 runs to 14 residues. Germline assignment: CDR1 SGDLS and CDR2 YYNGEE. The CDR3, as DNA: TGTGCCAGCAGCCCCTCGGGTTACACAGATACGCAGTATTTT. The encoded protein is CASSPSGYTDTQYF.

In DNA, the CDR3 is TGCGCCAGCAGCCAACAGACAGGGGGGTACGAGCAGTACTTC. The encoded protein is CASSQQTGGYEQYF. The chain links TRBV4-3 to TRBJ2-7, with TRBD1 matching over 9 bases. The CDR3 contains 14 residues. CDR1 is LGHNA and CDR2 is YSLEER in the germline V gene. The trim removed 2 bases at V and 4 bases at J, leaving 3 bases unmatched.

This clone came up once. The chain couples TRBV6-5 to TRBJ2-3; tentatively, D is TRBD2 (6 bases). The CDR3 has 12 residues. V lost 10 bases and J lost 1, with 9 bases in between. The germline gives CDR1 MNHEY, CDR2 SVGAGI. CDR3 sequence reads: CATRDGTDTQYF. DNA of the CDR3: TGTGCCACGCGGGACGGCACAGATACGCAGTATTTT.

The CDR3 DNA reads as TGTGCCAGCAGCTTAGGGACAGGTGGACAAGAGACCCAGTACTTC. This codes for CASSLGTGGQETQYF. The chain joins TRBV7-8 to TRBJ2-5, with 7 bases aligning to TRBD1. CDR3 length: 15 amino acids. Germline V gene sequence: CDR1 SGHVS, CDR2 FQNEAQ. Trimming removed 1 base from V and 2 bases from J; junction bases left unmatched: 4.

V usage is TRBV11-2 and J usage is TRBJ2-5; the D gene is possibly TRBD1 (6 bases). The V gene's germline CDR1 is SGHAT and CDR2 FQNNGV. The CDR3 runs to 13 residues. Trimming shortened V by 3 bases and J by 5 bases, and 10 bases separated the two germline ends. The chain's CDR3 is CASSLIRGETQYF. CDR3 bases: TGTGCCAGCAGCTTGATCAGGGGTGAGACCCAGTACTTC.

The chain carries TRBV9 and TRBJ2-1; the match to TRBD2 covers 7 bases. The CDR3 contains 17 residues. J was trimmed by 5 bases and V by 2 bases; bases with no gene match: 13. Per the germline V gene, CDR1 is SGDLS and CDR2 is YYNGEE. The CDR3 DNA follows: TGTGCCAGCAGCGTGGGAGGGACTACCCGAGTGAACAATGAGCAGTTCTTC. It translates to CASSVGGTTRVNNEQFF.

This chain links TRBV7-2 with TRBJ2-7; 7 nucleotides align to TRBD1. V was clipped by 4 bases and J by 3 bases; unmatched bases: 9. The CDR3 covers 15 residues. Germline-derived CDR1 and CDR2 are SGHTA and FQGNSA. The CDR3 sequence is CASSYTGDADYEQYF. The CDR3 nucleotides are TGTGCCAGCAGCTACACAGGGGACGCTGACTACGAGCAGTACTTC.

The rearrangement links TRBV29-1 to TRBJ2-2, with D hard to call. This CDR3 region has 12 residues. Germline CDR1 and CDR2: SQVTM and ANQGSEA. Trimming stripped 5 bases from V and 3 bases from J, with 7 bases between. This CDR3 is CSVIADTGELFF. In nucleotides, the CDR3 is TGCAGCGTTATAGCTGACACCGGGGAGCTGTTTTTT.

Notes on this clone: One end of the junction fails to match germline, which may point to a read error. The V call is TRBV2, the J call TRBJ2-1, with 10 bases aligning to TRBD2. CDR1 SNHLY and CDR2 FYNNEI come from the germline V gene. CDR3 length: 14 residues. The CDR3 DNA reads TGTGCCAGCAATGAACTAGCGGGGTACAATGAGCAGTTCTTC. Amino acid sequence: CASNELAGYNEQFF.

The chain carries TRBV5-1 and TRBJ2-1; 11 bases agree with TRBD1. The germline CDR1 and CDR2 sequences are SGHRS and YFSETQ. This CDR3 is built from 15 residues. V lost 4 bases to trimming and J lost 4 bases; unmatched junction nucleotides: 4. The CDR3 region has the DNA TGCGCCAGCAGCCCCCGGGACAGGGGGTACAATGAGCAGTTCTTC. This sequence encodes CASSPRDRGYNEQFF.

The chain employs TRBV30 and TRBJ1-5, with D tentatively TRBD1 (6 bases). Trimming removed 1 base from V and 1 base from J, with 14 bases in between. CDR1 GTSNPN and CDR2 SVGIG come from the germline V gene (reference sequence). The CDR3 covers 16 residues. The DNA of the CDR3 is TGTGCCTGGAGTGGGGCACGGCAGGGGAGCAATCAGCCCCAGCATTTT. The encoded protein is CAWSGARQGSNQPQHF. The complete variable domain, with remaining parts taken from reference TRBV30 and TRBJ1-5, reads SQTIHQWPATLVQPVGSPLSLECTVEGTSNPNLYWYRQAAGRGLQLLFYSVGIGQISSEVPQNLSASRPQDRQFILSSKKLLLSDSGFYLCAWSGARQGSNQPQHFGDGTRLSIL.

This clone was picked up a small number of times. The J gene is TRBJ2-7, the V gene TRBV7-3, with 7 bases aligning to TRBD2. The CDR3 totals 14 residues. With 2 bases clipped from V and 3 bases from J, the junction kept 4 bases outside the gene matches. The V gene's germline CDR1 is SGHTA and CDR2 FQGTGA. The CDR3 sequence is CASSLGGRDYEQYF. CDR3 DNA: TGTGCCAGCAGCTTAGGCGGGAGAGACTACGAGCAGTACTTC.